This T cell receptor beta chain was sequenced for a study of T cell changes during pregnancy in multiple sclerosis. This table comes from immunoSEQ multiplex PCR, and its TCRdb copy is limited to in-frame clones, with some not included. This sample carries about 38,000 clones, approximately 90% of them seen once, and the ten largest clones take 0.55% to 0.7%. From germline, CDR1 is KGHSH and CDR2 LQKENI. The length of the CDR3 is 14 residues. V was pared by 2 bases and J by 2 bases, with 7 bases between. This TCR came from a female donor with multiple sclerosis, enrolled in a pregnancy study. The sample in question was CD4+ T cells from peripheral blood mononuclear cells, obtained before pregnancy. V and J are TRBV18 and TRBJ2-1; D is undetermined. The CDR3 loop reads CASSPTHPYNEQFF. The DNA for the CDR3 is TGTGCCAGCTCACCAACTCACCCCTACAATGAGCAGTTCTTC.